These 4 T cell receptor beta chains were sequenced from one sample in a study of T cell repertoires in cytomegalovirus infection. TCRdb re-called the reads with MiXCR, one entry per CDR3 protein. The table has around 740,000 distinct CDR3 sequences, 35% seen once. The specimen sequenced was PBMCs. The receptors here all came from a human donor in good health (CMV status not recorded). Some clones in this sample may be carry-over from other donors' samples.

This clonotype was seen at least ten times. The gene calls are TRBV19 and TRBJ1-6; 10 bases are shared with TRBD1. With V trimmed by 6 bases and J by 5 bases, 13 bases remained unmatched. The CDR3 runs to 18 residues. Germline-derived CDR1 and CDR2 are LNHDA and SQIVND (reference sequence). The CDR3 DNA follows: TGTGCCAGTAGCCTACACCTATCCGGGACAGGGGATAATTCACCCCTCCACTTT. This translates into CASSLHLSGTGDNSPLHF.

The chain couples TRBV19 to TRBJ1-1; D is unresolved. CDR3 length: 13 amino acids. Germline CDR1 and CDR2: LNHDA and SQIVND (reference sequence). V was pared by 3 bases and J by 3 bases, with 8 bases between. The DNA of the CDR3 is TGTGCCAGTAGTATGCTCTGGGACACTGAAGCTTTCTTT. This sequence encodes CASSMLWDTEAFF.

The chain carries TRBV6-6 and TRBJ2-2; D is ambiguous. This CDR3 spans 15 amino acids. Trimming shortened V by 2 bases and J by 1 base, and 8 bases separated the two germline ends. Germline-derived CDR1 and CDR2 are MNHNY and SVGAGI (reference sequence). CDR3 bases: TGTGCCAGCAGTTACGGGCGGTTGAACACCGGGGAGCTGTTTTTT. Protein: CASSYGRLNTGELFF.

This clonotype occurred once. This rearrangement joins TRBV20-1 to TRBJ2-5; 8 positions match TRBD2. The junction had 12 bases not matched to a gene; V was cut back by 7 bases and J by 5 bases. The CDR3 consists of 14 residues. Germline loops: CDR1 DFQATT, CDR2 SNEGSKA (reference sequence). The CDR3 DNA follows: TGCAGTGGACGGAAGGGACTAGTCGAGGAGACCCAGTACTTC. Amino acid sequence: CSGRKGLVEETQYF.